This T cell receptor beta chain was observed in a study of cytomegalovirus exposure and HLA in healthy donors. The CDR3 runs 16 residues. Deletions cut 0 bases from V and 8 bases from J, with 22 bases between. From germline, CDR1 is SQVTM and CDR2 ANQGSEA. Both 60 Vbeta primers and 13 Jbeta primers went into the PCR. The assay was immunoSEQ multiplex PCR, and TCRdb's table has in-frame clones only and misses some. This table holds under 200,000 clones, 81% found once. V usage is TRBV29-1 and J usage is TRBJ1-2; D is undetermined. The TCR originated in a middle-aged man in good health and CMV-seropositive. Sequencing was performed on PBMCs. The CDR3 coding sequence is TGCAGCGTTGAAGATGACCATCGCGGCTGGTCGAGGGGCTACACCTTC. Translated: CSVEDDHRGWSRGYTF.